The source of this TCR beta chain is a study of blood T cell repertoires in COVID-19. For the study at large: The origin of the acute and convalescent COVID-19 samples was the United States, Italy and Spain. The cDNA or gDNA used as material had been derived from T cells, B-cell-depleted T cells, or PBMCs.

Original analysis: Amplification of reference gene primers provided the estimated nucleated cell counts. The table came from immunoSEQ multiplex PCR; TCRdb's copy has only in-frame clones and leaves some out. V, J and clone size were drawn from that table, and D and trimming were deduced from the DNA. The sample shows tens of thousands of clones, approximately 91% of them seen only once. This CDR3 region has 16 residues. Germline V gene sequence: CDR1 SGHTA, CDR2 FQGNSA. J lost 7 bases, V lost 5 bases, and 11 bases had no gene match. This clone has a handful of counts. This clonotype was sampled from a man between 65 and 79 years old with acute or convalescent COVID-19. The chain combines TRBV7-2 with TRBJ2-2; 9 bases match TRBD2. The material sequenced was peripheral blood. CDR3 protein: CASSLGSGGRGGELFF. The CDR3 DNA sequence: TGTGCCAGCAGCCTCGGGAGCGGGGGGCGCGGCGGGGAGCTGTTTTTT.